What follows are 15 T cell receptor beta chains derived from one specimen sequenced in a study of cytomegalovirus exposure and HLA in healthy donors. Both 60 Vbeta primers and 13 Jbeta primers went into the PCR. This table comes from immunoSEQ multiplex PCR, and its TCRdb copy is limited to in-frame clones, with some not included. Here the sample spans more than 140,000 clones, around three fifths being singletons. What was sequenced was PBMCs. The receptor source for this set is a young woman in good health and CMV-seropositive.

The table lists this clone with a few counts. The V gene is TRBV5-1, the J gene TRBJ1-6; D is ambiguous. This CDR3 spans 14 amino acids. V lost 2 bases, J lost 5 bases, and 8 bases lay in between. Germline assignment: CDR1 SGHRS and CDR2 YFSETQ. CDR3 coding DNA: TGCGCCAGCAGCTTCGGCGGGAATAATTCACCCCTCCACTTT. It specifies CASSFGGNNSPLHF.

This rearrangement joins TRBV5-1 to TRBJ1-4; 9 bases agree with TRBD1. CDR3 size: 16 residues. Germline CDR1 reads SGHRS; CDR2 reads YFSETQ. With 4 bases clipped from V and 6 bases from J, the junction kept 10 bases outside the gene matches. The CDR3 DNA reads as TGCGCCAGCAGCCTAGCCGGGGACAGGGAATATGAAAAACTGTTTTTT. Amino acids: CASSLAGDREYEKLFF.

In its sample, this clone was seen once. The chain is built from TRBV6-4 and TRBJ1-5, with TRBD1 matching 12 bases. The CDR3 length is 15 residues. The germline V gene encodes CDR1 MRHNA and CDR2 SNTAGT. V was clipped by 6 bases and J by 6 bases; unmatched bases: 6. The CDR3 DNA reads TGTGCCAGCAGACTAGGGACAGGGGGCTTTCAGCCCCAGCATTTT. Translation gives CASRLGTGGFQPQHF.

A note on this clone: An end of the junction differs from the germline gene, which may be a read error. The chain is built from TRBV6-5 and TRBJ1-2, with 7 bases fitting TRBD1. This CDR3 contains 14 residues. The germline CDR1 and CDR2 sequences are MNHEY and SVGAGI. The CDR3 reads CASRYSRGTEGYTF. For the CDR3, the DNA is TGTGCCAGCAGGTACTCTAGGGGGACAGAGGGCTACACCTTC.

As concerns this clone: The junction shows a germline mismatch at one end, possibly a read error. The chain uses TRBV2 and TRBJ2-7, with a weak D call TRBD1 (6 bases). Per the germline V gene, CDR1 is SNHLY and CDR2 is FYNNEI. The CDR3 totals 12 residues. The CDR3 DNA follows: TGTGCCAGCAGTGGGGACAACGCTTTAGGTCTCTTC. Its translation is CASSGDNALGLF.

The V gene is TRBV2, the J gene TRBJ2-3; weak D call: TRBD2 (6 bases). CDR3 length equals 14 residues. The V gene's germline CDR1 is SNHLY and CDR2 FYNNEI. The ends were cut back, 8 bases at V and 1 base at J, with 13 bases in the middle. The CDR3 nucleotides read TGTGCCAGCTCAGTGGCGGGGCGCACAGATACGCAGTATTTT. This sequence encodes CASSVAGRTDTQYF.

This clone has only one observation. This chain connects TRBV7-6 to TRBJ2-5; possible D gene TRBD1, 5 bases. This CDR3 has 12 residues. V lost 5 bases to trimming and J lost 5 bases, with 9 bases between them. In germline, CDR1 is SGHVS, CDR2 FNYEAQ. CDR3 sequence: CASSIYRETQYF. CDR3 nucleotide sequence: TGTGCCAGCAGCATCTACAGGGAGACCCAGTACTTC.

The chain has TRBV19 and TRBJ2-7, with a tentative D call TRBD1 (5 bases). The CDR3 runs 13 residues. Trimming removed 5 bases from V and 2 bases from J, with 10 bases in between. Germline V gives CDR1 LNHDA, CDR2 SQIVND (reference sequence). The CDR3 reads CASSPTVTYEQYF. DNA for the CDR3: TGTGCCAGTAGTCCGACAGTAACCTACGAGCAGTACTTC. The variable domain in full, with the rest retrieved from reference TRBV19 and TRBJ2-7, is DGGITQSPKYLFRKEGQNVTLSCEQNLNHDAMYWYRQDPGQGLRLIYYSQIVNDFQKGDIAEGYSVSREKKESFPLTVTSAQKNPTAFYLCASSPTVTYEQYFGPGTRLTVT.

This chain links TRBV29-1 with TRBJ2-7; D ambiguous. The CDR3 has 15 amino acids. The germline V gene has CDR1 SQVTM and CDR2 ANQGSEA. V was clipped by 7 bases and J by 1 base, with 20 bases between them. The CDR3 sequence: CSASFPVGRSYEQYF. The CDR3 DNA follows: TGCAGCGCCAGCTTCCCGGTGGGCAGATCCTACGAGCAGTACTTC.

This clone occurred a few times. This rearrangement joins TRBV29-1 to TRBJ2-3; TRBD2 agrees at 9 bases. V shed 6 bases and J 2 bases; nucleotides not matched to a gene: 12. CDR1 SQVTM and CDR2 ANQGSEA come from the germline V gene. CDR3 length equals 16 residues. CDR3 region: CSVDNLAGKYTDTQYF. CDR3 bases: TGCAGCGTGGATAACCTAGCGGGGAAATACACAGATACGCAGTATTTT.

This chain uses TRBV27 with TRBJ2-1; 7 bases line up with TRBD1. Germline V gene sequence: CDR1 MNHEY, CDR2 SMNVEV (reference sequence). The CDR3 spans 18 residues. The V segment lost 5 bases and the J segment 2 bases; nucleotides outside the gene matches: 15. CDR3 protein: CASSSRDRISYPYNEQFF. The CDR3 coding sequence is TGTGCCAGCAGTAGCCGGGACAGAATTTCTTATCCCTACAATGAGCAGTTCTTC.

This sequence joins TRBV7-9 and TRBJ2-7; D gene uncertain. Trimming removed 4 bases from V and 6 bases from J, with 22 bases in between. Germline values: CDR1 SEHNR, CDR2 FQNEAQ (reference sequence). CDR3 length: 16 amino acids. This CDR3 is CASSSPRGLQPLEQYF. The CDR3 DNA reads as TGTGCCAGCAGCTCACCCCGTGGCCTACAGCCACTCGAGCAGTACTTC.

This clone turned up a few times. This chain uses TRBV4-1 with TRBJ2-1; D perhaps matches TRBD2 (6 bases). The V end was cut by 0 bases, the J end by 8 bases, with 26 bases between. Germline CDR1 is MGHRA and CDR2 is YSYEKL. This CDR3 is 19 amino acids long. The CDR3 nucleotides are TGCGCCAGCAGCCAAGAGCCCATAAGGACGGAGGGTTCCAGGGATGAGCAGTTCTTC. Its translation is CASSQEPIRTEGSRDEQFF.

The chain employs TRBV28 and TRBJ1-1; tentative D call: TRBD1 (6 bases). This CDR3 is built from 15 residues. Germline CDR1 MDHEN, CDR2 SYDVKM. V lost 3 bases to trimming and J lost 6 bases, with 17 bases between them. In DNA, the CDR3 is TGTGCCAGCAGTTTGACCTCGGGGGGGCGAGCTGAAGCTTTCTTT. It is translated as CASSLTSGGRAEAFF.

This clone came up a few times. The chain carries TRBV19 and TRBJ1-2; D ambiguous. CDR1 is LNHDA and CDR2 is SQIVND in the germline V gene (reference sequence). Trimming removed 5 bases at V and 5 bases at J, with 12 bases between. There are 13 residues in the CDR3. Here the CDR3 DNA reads TGTGCCAGTAGTCCGGTCACGGGGTATGGCTACACCTTC. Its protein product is CASSPVTGYGYTF.